This TCR beta chain was captured by sequencing in a study of Graves' ophthalmopathy and Graves' hyperthyroidism. Deletions cut 3 bases from V and 3 bases from J, with 8 bases between. Germline CDR1 and CDR2: MGHDK and SYGVNS. The CDR3 totals 13 residues. All donors with ophthalmopathy were recorded as having moderate-to-severe activity, CAS ≥3, NOSPECS ≥4 and a duration under 3 months. TCR beta CDR3 regions were amplified from RNA transcripts. HTBI primers primed a first-round RT-PCR, and a second-round multiplex PCR followed. TCRdb itself ran the multiplex PCR reads through MiXCR, one entry per CDR3 protein. Of under 250,000 distinct CDR3 sequences listed, about 32% are singletons.

V and J are TRBV25-1 and TRBJ2-5; D possibly corresponds to TRBD1 (6 bases). The material sequenced was peripheral blood. This TCR came from a middle-aged man with Graves' ophthalmopathy. For the CDR3, the DNA is TGTGCCAGCAGTGATGGGGGCAAAGAGACCCAGTACTTC. Residues: CASSDGGKETQYF.